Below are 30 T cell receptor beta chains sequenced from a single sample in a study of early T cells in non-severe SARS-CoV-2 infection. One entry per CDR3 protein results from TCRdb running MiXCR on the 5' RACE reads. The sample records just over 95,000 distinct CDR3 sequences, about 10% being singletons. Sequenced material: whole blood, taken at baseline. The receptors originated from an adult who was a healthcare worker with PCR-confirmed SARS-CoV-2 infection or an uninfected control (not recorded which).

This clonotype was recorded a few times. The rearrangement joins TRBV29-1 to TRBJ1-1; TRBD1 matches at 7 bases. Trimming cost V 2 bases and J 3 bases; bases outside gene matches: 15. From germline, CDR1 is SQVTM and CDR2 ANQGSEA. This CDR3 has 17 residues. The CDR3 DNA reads TGCAGCGTTGAATGGTTCACAGGGGTGGCCCATGACACTGAAGCTTTCTTT. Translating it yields CSVEWFTGVAHDTEAFF.

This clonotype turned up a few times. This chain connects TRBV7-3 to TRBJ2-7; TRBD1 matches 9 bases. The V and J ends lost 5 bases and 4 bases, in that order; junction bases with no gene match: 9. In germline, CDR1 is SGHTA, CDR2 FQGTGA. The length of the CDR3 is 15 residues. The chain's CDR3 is CASSASGQGGYEQYF. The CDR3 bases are TGTGCCAGCAGCGCTTCGGGACAGGGAGGGTACGAGCAGTACTTC.

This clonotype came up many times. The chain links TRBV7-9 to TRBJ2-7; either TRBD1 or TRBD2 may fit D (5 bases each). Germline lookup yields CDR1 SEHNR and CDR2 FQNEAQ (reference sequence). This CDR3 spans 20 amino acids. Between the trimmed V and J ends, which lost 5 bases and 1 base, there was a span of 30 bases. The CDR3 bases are TGTGCCAGCAGCCCCCCTGGGGCACTAGGTGGCGTCGGGTCTTCCTACGAGCAGTACTTC. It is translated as CASSPPGALGGVGSSYEQYF.

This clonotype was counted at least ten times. This CDR3 reads CASSPPQRDTDTQYF. CDR3 nucleotide sequence: TGTGCCAGCAGCCCCCCGCAGCGGGACACAGATACGCAGTATTTT. The chain recombines TRBV7-9 with TRBJ2-3; 7 nucleotides match TRBD2. This CDR3 spans 15 amino acids. With 5 bases clipped from V and 2 bases from J, the junction kept 7 bases outside the gene matches. Germline values: CDR1 SEHNR, CDR2 FQNEAQ (reference sequence).

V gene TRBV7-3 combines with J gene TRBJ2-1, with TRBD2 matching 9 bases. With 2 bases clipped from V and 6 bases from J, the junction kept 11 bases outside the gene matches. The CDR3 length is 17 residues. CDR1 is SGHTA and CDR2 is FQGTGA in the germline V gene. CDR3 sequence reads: CASSLLPLAGSSNEQFF. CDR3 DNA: TGTGCCAGCAGCTTACTCCCCCTAGCGGGGAGTTCCAATGAGCAGTTCTTC.

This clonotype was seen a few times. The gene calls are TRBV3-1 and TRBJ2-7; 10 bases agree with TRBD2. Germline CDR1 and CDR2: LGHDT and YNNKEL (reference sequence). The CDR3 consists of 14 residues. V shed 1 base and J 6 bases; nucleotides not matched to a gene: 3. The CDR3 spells CASSQGLAGAEQYF. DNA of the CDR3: TGTGCCAGCAGCCAAGGGCTAGCGGGGGCCGAGCAGTACTTC.

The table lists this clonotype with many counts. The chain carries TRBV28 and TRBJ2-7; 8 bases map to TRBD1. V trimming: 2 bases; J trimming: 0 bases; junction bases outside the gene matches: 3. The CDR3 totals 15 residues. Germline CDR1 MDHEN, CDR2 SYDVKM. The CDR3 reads CASSLGRGPSYEQYF. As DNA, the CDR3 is TGTGCCAGCAGTTTAGGCAGGGGGCCCTCCTACGAGCAGTACTTC.

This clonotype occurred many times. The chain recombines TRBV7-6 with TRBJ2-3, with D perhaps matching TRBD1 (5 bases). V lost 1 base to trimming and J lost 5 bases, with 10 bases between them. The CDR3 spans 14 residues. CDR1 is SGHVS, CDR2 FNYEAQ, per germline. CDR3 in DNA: TGTGCCAGCAGCTTAGGCAGGGTTGGAGATACGCAGTATTTT. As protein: CASSLGRVGDTQYF. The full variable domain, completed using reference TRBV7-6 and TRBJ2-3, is GAGVSQSPRYKVTKRGQDVALRCDPISGHVSLYWYRQALGQGPEFLTYFNYEAQQDKSGLPNDRFSAERPEGSISTLTIQRTEQRDSAMYRCASSLGRVGDTQYFGPGTRLTVL.

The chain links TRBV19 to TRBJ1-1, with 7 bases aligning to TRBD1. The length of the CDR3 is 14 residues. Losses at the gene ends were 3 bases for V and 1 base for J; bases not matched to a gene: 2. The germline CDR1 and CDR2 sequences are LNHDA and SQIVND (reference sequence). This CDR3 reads CASSIGTANTEAFF. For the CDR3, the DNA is TGTGCCAGTAGTATCGGGACAGCGAACACTGAAGCTTTCTTT.

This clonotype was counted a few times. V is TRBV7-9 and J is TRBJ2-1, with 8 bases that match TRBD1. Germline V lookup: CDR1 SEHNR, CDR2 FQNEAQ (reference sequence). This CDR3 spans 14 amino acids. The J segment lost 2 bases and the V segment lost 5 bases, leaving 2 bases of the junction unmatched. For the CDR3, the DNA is TGTGCCAGCAGCACAGGGGGAACCTACAATGAGCAGTTCTTC. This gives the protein CASSTGGTYNEQFF.

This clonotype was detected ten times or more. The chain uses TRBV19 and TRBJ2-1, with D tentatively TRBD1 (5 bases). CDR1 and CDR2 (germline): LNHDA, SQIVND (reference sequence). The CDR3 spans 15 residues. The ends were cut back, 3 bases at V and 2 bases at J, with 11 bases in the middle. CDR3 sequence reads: CASSIEVQAYNEQFF. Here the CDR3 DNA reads TGTGCCAGTAGTATTGAGGTACAGGCCTACAATGAGCAGTTCTTC.

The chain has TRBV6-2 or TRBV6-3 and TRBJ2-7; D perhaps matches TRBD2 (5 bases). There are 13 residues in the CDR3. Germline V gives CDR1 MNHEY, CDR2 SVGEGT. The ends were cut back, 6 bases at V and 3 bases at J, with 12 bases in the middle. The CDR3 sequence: CASRGRGIYEQYF. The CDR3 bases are TGTGCCAGCAGGGGCCGGGGAATCTACGAGCAGTACTTC.

For the CDR3, the DNA is TGTGCCAGCAGCGCACATGGGGGGGAGGTCTATACGCAGTATTTT. The encoded protein is CASSAHGGEVYTQYF. The chain recombines TRBV7-2 with TRBJ2-3; 7 bases match TRBD2. Unmatched junction bases numbered 12, after V lost 5 bases and J lost 7 bases. The CDR3 is made up of 15 amino acids. The germline V gene has CDR1 SGHTA and CDR2 FQGNSA.

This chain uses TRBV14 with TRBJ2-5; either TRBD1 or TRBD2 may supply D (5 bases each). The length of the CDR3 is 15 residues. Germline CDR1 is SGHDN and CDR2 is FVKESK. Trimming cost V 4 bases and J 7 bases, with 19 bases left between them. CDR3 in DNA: TGTGCCAGCAGCCCCACGGGGCCTCTACGAGGGACCCAGTACTTC. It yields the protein CASSPTGPLRGTQYF.

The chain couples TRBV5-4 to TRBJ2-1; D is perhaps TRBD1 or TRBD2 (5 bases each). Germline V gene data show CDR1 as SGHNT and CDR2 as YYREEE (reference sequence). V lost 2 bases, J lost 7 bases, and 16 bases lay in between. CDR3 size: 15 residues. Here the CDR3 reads CASSFGSGGINEQFF. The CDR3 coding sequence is TGTGCCAGCAGCTTTGGTAGTGGGGGAATTAATGAGCAGTTCTTC.

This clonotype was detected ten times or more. The chain's CDR3 is CASSPSDRGALEAFF. The CDR3 DNA sequence: TGCGCCAGCAGCCCGTCTGACAGGGGGGCGCTTGAAGCTTTCTTT. This chain links TRBV4-3 with TRBJ1-1, with 9 bases that match TRBD1. This CDR3 contains 15 residues. CDR1 is LGHNA, CDR2 YSLEER, per germline. With 4 bases clipped from V and 7 bases from J, the junction kept 10 bases outside the gene matches.

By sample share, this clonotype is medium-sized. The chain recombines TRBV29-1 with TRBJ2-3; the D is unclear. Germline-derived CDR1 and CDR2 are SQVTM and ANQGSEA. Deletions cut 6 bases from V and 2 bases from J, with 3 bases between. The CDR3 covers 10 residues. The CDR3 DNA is TGCAGCGTCGACACAGATACGCAGTATTTT. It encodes CSVDTDTQYF.

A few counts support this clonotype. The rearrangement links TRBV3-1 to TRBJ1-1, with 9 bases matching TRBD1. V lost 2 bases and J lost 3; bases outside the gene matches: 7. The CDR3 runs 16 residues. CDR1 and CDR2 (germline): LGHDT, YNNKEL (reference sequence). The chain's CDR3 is CASSQFNRGQDTEAFF. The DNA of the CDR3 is TGTGCCAGCAGCCAATTTAACAGGGGGCAGGACACTGAAGCTTTCTTT.

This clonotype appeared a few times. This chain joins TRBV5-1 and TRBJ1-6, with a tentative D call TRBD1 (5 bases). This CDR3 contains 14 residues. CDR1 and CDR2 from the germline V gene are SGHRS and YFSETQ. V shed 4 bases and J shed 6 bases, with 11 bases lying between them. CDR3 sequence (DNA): TGCGCCAGCAGCCCGACAGCCAGTAATTCACCCCTCCACTTT. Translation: CASSPTASNSPLHF.

CDR3 amino acids: CASSQGQGASMSYEQYF. The CDR3 DNA follows: TGTGCCAGCAGCCAGGGACAGGGGGCGAGCATGTCCTACGAGCAGTACTTC. The J gene is TRBJ2-7, the V gene TRBV3-1, with 12 nucleotides matching TRBD1. The CDR3 has 17 residues. V shed 3 bases, J shed 1 base, and the junction held 7 bases outside the gene matches. Germline assignment: CDR1 LGHDT and CDR2 YNNKEL (reference sequence).

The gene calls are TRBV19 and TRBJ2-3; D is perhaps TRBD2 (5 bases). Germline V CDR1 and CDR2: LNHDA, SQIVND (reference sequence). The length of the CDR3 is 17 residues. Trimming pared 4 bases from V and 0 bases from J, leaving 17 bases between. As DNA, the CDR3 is TGTGCCAGTAGTAACGGCAGAGGACTTACTAGCACAGATACGCAGTATTTT. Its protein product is CASSNGRGLTSTDTQYF.

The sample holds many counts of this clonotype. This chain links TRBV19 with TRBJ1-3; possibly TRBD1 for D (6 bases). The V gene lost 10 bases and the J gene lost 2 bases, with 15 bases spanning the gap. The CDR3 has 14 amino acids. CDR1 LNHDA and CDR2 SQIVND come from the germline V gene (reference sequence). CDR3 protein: CATDTGQPGNTIYF. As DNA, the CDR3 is TGTGCCACCGATACAGGGCAGCCTGGAAACACCATATATTTT.

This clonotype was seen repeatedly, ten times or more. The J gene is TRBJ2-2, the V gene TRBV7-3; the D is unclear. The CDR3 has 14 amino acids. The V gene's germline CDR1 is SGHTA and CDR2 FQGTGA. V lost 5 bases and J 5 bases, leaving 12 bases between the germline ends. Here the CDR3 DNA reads TGTGCCAGCAGCCAGCAGCATACTACCGGGGAGCTGTTTTTT. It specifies CASSQQHTTGELFF.

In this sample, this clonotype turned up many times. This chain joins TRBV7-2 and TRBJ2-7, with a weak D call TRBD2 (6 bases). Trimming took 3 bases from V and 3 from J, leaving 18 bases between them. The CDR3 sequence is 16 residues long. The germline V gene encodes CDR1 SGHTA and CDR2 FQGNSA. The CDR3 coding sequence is TGTGCCAGCAGCTTCATAGCGGAGCCCAGGAACTACGAGCAGTACTTC. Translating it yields CASSFIAEPRNYEQYF. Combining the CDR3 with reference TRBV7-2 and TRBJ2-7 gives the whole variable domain GAGVSQSPSNKVTEKGKDVELRCDPISGHTALYWYRQSLGQGLEFLIYFQGNSAPDKSGLPSDRFSAERTGGSVSTLTIQRTQQEDSAVYLCASSFIAEPRNYEQYFGPGTRLTVT.

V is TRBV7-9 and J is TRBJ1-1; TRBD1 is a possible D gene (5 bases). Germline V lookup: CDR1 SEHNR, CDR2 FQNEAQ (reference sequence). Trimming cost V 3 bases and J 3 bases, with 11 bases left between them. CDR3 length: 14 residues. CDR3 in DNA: TGTGCCAGCAGCTTCGTGGGGGTTGACACTGAAGCTTTCTTT. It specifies CASSFVGVDTEAFF.

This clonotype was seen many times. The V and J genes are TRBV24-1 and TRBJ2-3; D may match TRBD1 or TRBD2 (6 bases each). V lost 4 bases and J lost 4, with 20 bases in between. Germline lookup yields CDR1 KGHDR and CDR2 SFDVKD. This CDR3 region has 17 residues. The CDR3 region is CATSERQAGGWADTQYF. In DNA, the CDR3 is TGTGCCACCAGTGAGCGACAGGCCGGGGGATGGGCAGATACGCAGTATTTT.

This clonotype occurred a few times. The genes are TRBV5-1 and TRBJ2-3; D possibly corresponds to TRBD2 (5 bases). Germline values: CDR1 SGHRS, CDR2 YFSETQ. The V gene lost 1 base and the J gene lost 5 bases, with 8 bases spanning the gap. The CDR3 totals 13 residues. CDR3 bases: TGCGCCAGCAGCTTGCGTCGGGGAGATACGCAGTATTTT. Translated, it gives CASSLRRGDTQYF.

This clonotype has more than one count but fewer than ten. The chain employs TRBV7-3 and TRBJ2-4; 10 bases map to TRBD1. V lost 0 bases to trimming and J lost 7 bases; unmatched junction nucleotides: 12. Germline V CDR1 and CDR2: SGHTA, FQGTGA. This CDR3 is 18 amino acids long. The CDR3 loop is CASSLTVVRSGQGNIQYF. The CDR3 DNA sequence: TGTGCCAGCAGCTTAACGGTCGTTCGCTCGGGACAGGGGAACATTCAGTACTTC.

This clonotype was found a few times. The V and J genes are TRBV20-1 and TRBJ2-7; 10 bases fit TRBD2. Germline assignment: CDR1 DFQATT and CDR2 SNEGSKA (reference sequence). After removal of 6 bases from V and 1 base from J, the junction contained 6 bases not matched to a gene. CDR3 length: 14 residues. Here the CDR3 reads CSAPLAGVSYEQYF. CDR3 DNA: TGCAGTGCGCCGCTAGCGGGAGTATCCTACGAGCAGTACTTC.

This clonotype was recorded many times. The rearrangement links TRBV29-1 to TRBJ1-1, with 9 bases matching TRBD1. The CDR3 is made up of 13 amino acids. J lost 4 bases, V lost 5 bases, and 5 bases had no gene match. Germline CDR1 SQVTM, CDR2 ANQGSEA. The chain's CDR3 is CSVQQGASTEAFF. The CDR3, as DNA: TGCAGCGTTCAACAGGGGGCATCCACTGAAGCTTTCTTT. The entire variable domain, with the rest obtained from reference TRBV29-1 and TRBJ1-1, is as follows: SAVISQKPSRDICQRGTSLTIQCQVDSQVTMMFWYRQQPGQSLTLIATANQGSEATYESGFVIDKFPISRPNLTFSTLTVSNMSPEDSSIYLCSVQQGASTEAFFGQGTRLTVV.